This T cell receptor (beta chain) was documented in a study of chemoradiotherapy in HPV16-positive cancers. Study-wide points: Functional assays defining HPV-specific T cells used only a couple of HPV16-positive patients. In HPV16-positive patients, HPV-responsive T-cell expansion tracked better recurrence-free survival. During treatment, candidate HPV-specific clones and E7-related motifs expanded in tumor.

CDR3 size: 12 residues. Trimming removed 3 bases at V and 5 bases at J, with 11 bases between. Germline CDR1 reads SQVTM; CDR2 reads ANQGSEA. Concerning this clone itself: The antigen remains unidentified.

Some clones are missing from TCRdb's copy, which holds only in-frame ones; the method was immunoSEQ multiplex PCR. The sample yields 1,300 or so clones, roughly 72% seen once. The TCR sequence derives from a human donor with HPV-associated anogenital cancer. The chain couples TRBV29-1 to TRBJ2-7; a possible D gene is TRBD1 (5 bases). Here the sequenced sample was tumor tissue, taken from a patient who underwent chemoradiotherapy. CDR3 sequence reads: CSVEVSGNEQYF. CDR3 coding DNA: TGCAGCGTTGAGGTATCAGGGAACGAGCAGTACTTC.